These T cell receptor beta chains were read from a single sample in a study of blood T cell repertoires in COVID-19. The data were produced by immunoSEQ multiplex PCR, yet TCRdb's version contains in-frame clones alone and is incomplete. The data show about 350,000 clones, with around nine tenths seen just once and 3% to 4.5% held by the top ten. Material for sequencing was peripheral blood. These receptors all stem from a woman in her sixties with COVID-19, enrolled during active disease. Both conserved end residues are part of each CDR3. The D gene is left open where the match is weak.

TRBV20-1 - CSVGVNTEAFF
TRBV5-1 - CASSLSGQETQYF
TRBV7-3 - CASSPRGSSTMNTEAFF
TRBV5-1 - CASSREGSTEAFF
TRBV19 - CASSIGGNYYGYTF
TRBV28 - CASSPGNPPAQHF
TRBV2 - CASSEVEGWGTGELFF
TRBV30 TRBD2 CAWSLGGPRGYNEQFF
TRBV7-9 - CASSRTTSNEQYF
TRBV11-2 TRBD2 CASSFTSGGTDTQYF
TRBV5-6 - CASSLAKVWGLNTEAFF
TRBV5-1 - CASSLQGLPANYGYTF
TRBV27 TRBD1 CASTPDRAYNEQFF
TRBV2 TRBD2 CASSENLASGNYEQYF
TRBV18 - CASSLELTPNTEAFF
TRBV10-3 TRBD2 CAISSTSGGASDTQYF
TRBV19 - CASMAQHSNQPQHF
TRBV6-6 - CASSYARQRSYEQYF
TRBV24-1 - CATSDRHSNSPLHF
TRBV5-1 TRBD1 CASSRDRAVEKLFF
TRBV3-1/TRBV3-2 - CASSQYFNTEAFF
TRBV27 - CASSLTRSTDTQYF
TRBV10-3 - CAISESGSAYGYTF
TRBV6-6 - CASRSRGSSNYGYTF
TRBV5-1 TRBD1 CASSLAGRGYTEAFF
TRBV5-1 - CASSLPSQGRQEAFF
TRBV10-2 - CASSDSPGVETQYF
TRBV10-2 TRBD1 CASSAGTGTDTQYF
TRBV7-8 TRBD1 CASSLDRQGVTDTQYF
TRBV9 - CASSVGEPGAYGYTF
TRBV27 TRBD1 CASSSRQGVRTEAFF
TRBV6-6 - CASRRVANQPQHF
TRBV19 TRBD1 CASSTRQGATPNGYTF
TRBV27 - CASSLYRQADYYGYTF
TRBV21-1 - CASSKGGSREYQETQYF
TRBV6-5 - CASGGGRNYGYTF